Following are 32 T cell receptor beta chains from one sample sequenced in a study of T cells after yellow fever vaccination. TCRdb analysed the 5' RACE reads with MiXCR anew, one entry per CDR3 protein. The sample shows about 550,000 distinct CDR3 sequences, 15% to 20% of them seen only once. The sample in question was PBMCs, obtained 15 days after the yellow fever booster vaccination. The receptors were sampled from a man aged 25-45 years who received the YFV17D yellow fever vaccine.

The rearrangement links TRBV5-1 to TRBJ2-3, with 7 bases aligning to TRBD1. The CDR3 has 14 amino acids. Trimming removed 9 bases from V and 4 bases from J; junction bases left unmatched: 11. The germline V gene has CDR1 SGHRS and CDR2 YFSETQ. CDR3 nucleotides: TGCGCCACAAAAGACAGGGTCATCGCAGATACGCAGTATTTT. It codes for CATKDRVIADTQYF.

V gene TRBV29-1 combines with J gene TRBJ2-4, with TRBD1 identical over 7 bases. V gave up 7 bases and J gave up 6 bases; unmatched junction bases: 9. CDR3 length: 13 amino acids. Germline assignment: CDR1 SQVTM and CDR2 ANQGSEA. CDR3 bases: TGCAGCGGGCAAGGGGGCGCGACAAACATTCAGTACTTC. Translation gives CSGQGGATNIQYF.

This chain uses TRBV7-2 with TRBJ2-1, with a weak D call TRBD1 (6 bases). This CDR3 spans 18 amino acids. Trimming removed 0 bases at V and 4 bases at J, with 19 bases between. Per the germline V gene, CDR1 is SGHTA and CDR2 is FQGNSA. The CDR3 here is CASSLASSGVWGYNEQFF. In nucleotides, the CDR3 is TGTGCCAGCAGCTTAGCCAGCTCAGGGGTGTGGGGTTACAATGAGCAGTTCTTC.

This clonotype was recorded many times. The genes are TRBV7-3 and TRBJ2-7; the match to TRBD2 covers 14 bases. Germline loops: CDR1 SGHTA, CDR2 FQGTGA. This CDR3 is 18 amino acids long. The V gene end was trimmed by 0 bases and the J gene end by 1 base; junction bases not matched to a gene: 5. This CDR3 is CASSLTGGTSGSSYEQYF. CDR3 coding DNA: TGTGCCAGCAGCTTAACGGGGGGGACTAGCGGGAGTTCCTACGAGCAGTACTTC.

This rearrangement joins TRBV12-3 or TRBV12-4 to TRBJ2-1, with 14 bases fitting TRBD2. The trim removed 6 bases at V and 4 bases at J, leaving 5 bases unmatched. CDR3 length equals 16 residues. The chain's CDR3 is CASRGLAGEGYNEQFF. Here the CDR3 DNA reads TGTGCCAGCAGGGGACTAGCGGGAGAGGGTTACAATGAGCAGTTCTTC.

The chain has TRBV20-1 and TRBJ2-7; possibly TRBD1 for D (5 bases). Germline V gene data show CDR1 as DFQATT and CDR2 as SNEGSKA (reference sequence). The CDR3 consists of 10 residues. Trimming pared 6 bases from V and 4 bases from J, leaving 7 bases between. The CDR3 region is CSARVYEQYF. In nucleotides, the CDR3 is TGCAGTGCCAGGGTATACGAGCAGTACTTC.

The J gene is TRBJ2-7, the V gene TRBV7-6; 13 nucleotides align to TRBD2. CDR3 length: 15 amino acids. Germline CDR1 and CDR2: SGHVS and FNYEAQ. The V and J ends lost 3 bases and 9 bases, in that order; junction bases with no gene match: 8. CDR3 residues: CASSFGLAGAGGQYF. The DNA of the CDR3 is TGTGCCAGCAGCTTTGGACTAGCGGGAGCCGGGGGGCAGTACTTC.

The chain couples TRBV5-6 to TRBJ1-1; maybe TRBD1 (5 bases). V dropped 5 bases and J dropped 1 base, with 15 bases sitting between them. The CDR3 spans 15 residues. Germline CDR1 is SGHDT and CDR2 is YYEEEE. CDR3 bases: TGTGCCAGCAGTTGGGGGTGGGCCTCGAACACTGAAGCTTTCTTT. It specifies CASSWGWASNTEAFF.

This clonotype turned up a few times. The chain joins TRBV20-1 to TRBJ2-3; D uncertain. The CDR3 length is 11 residues. With 6 bases removed from V and 4 bases from J, the gap between germline ends came to 8 bases. Germline-derived CDR1 and CDR2 are DFQATT and SNEGSKA (reference sequence). CDR3 sequence: CSAILADTQYF. In DNA, the CDR3 is TGCAGTGCCATCTTGGCAGATACGCAGTATTTT.

This clonotype showed up just a few times. The chain joins TRBV29-1 to TRBJ1-2; no definite D call. The CDR3 runs 12 residues. Germline loops: CDR1 SQVTM, CDR2 ANQGSEA. The V and J ends lost 2 bases and 4 bases respectively, with 8 bases between them. Written as DNA, the CDR3 is TGCAGCGTTGAACCTCGGGGCTATGGCTACACCTTC. Its translation: CSVEPRGYGYTF.

The count of this clonotype is one. The genes are TRBV25-1 and TRBJ1-1, with D tentatively TRBD1 (6 bases). Trimming cost V 7 bases and J 4 bases, with 19 bases left between them. Germline CDR1 reads MGHDK; CDR2 reads SYGVNS. The CDR3 consists of 15 residues. The CDR3 loop is CASTRSQGLVTEAFF. CDR3 DNA: TGTGCCAGCACCCGTTCACAGGGCTTAGTCACTGAAGCTTTCTTT.

The sample holds a few counts of this clonotype. The V and J genes are TRBV20-1 and TRBJ2-3; 9 bases align to TRBD2. V lost 4 bases and J lost 5; bases outside the gene matches: 7. Germline V gives CDR1 DFQATT, CDR2 SNEGSKA (reference sequence). This CDR3 has 14 amino acids. CDR3 nucleotides: TGCAGTGCTACCCTAGCGGGACCCCAAGATACGCAGTATTTT. This encodes CSATLAGPQDTQYF.

This sequence joins TRBV5-1 and TRBJ2-3, with TRBD1 matching 8 bases. Per the germline V gene, CDR1 is SGHRS and CDR2 is YFSETQ. The junction had 8 bases not matched to a gene; V was cut back by 4 bases and J by 4 bases. CDR3 length equals 15 residues. CDR3 nucleotide sequence: TGCGCCAGCAGCCCCGGACAGGGCGCGCCAGATACGCAGTATTTT. Protein product: CASSPGQGAPDTQYF.

This clonotype was seen a few times. V gene TRBV12-3 or TRBV12-4 combines with J gene TRBJ1-5, with D tentatively TRBD1 (5 bases). The CDR3 contains 12 residues. Between the trimmed V and J ends, which lost 2 bases and 9 bases, there was a span of 8 bases. The CDR3 region is CASSLQRGPQHF. In DNA form, the CDR3 reads TGTGCCAGCAGTTTACAGAGGGGGCCCCAGCATTTT.

The rearrangement joins TRBV20-1 to TRBJ2-1; possibly TRBD2 for D (6 bases). The CDR3 contains 14 residues. Germline loops: CDR1 DFQATT, CDR2 SNEGSKA (reference sequence). Trimming pared 2 bases from V and 1 base from J, leaving 9 bases between. Here the CDR3 reads CSARIAVSYNEQFF. CDR3 coding DNA: TGCAGTGCTAGAATAGCGGTTTCCTACAATGAGCAGTTCTTC.

The chain has TRBV9 and TRBJ2-7, with 13 bases aligning to TRBD2. This CDR3 spans 14 amino acids. J gave up 6 bases and V 4 bases, and 4 bases lay outside the gene matches. From germline, CDR1 is SGDLS and CDR2 YYNGEE. CDR3 sequence (DNA): TGTGCCAGCAGCCCCGGGACTAGCGGGGCCGAGCAGTACTTC. This encodes CASSPGTSGAEQYF.

This clonotype was picked up a small number of times. CDR3 bases: TGTGCCACCCGCGAGGGCTCCTACGAGCAGTACTTC. It is translated as CATREGSYEQYF. This chain joins TRBV6-5 and TRBJ2-7, with D tentatively TRBD2 (5 bases). The V gene's germline CDR1 is MNHEY and CDR2 SVGAGI. This CDR3 is built from 12 residues. Trimming removed 10 bases from V and 0 bases from J, with 10 bases in between.

This chain connects TRBV6-2 or TRBV6-3 to TRBJ2-7; perhaps TRBD2 as D (5 bases). The CDR3 extends over 16 amino acids. V was clipped by 0 bases and J by 0 bases, with 12 bases between them. The germline V gene encodes CDR1 MNHEY and CDR2 SVGEGT. CDR3 sequence: CASSYSPLAGSYEQYF. The CDR3, as DNA: TGTGCCAGCAGTTACTCGCCGCTAGCAGGCTCCTACGAGCAGTACTTC.

The CDR3 sequence is CASGWSPEKLFF. CDR3 in DNA: TGTGCCAGCGGCTGGTCCCCTGAAAAACTGTTTTTT. This chain connects TRBV28 to TRBJ1-4; D is undetermined. This CDR3 comprises 12 residues. V was clipped by 8 bases and J by 7 bases, with 11 bases between them. Germline assignment: CDR1 MDHEN and CDR2 SYDVKM.

In its sample, this clonotype was seen a few times. The chain links TRBV7-2 to TRBJ2-7; tentatively, D is TRBD1 (6 bases). V lost 5 bases, J lost 7 bases, and 15 bases lay in between. CDR1 is SGHTA and CDR2 is FQGNSA in the germline V gene. The CDR3 runs 13 residues. The chain's CDR3 is CASSDRSRREQYF. In nucleotides, the CDR3 is TGTGCCAGCAGCGACAGGAGTAGGAGGGAGCAGTACTTC.

This chain joins TRBV11-2 and TRBJ2-5; 12 bases line up with TRBD1. The CDR3 has 16 residues. Germline CDR1 SGHAT, CDR2 FQNNGV. V shed 5 bases, J shed 4 bases, and the junction held 8 bases outside the gene matches. The CDR3 reads CASSQSGTGGGETQYF. The CDR3 nucleotides are TGTGCCAGCAGCCAGTCCGGGACAGGGGGCGGAGAGACCCAGTACTTC.

This clonotype was detected many times. The chain's CDR3 is CASSYGTSYEQYF. The CDR3 nucleotides read TGTGCCAGCAGTTACGGGACCTCCTACGAGCAGTACTTC. The chain has TRBV6-5 and TRBJ2-7, with D perhaps matching TRBD1 or TRBD2 (5 bases each). Germline V gene sequence: CDR1 MNHEY, CDR2 SVGAGI. The germline V and J ends were trimmed by 2 bases and 0 bases, with 5 bases remaining between them. This CDR3 is built from 13 residues.

This clonotype has more than one count but fewer than ten. The chain carries TRBV2 and TRBJ2-5, with TRBD1 as a possible D gene (6 bases). The CDR3 is made up of 13 amino acids. From germline, CDR1 is SNHLY and CDR2 FYNNEI. V was clipped by 6 bases and J by 4 bases, with 12 bases between them. The CDR3, as DNA: TGTGCCAGCAGGACTGGGGGCTTAGAGACCCAGTACTTC. Its translation: CASRTGGLETQYF.

This clonotype has just a few counts. The rearrangement links TRBV12-3 or TRBV12-4 to TRBJ2-1, with 12 nucleotides matching TRBD2. The CDR3 has 16 residues. Trimming at V came to 2 bases and at J to 7 bases, leaving 6 bases not matched to a gene. CDR3 region: CASSLPASGRVNEQFF. CDR3 DNA sequence: TGTGCCAGCAGTTTACCGGCTAGCGGGAGGGTAAATGAGCAGTTCTTC.

This clonotype was observed a few times. This rearrangement joins TRBV12-3 or TRBV12-4 to TRBJ2-4; 10 bases map to TRBD2. The CDR3 spans 19 residues. Trimming cost V 2 bases and J 1 base; bases outside gene matches: 11. CDR3 protein: CASSLSSSGRSTAKNIQYF. The CDR3 DNA reads as TGTGCCAGCAGTTTAAGCTCTAGCGGGAGAAGTACGGCCAAAAACATTCAGTACTTC.

This chain uses TRBV12-3 or TRBV12-4 with TRBJ2-7, with no clear D. CDR3 length: 11 amino acids. V was shortened by 7 bases and J by 4 bases, with 8 bases between the two germline ends. As DNA, the CDR3 is TGTGCCAGCACCGTCGGGTACGAGCAGTACTTC. As protein: CASTVGYEQYF.

This clonotype appeared a few times. The chain couples TRBV20-1 to TRBJ1-6; D unclear. Looked up from germline, CDR1 is DFQATT and CDR2 is SNEGSKA (reference sequence). V lost 3 bases and J 13 bases, leaving 16 bases between the germline ends. The CDR3 totals 13 residues. CDR3 in DNA: TGCAGTGCTAGTTTTGGAGCTCGCGGGCCCCTCCACTTT. The encoded protein is CSASFGARGPLHF.

The rearrangement links TRBV5-1 to TRBJ2-1; D is ambiguous. The V and J ends lost 0 bases and 7 bases respectively, with 17 bases between them. CDR1 and CDR2 from the germline V gene are SGHRS and YFSETQ. CDR3 length equals 16 residues. CDR3 in amino acids: CASSLVAIRYANEQFF. In DNA form, the CDR3 reads TGCGCCAGCAGCTTGGTGGCCATCAGATATGCGAATGAGCAGTTCTTC.

The V call is TRBV20-1, the J call TRBJ1-1, with D unresolved. Germline V gives CDR1 DFQATT, CDR2 SNEGSKA (reference sequence). The CDR3 has 11 amino acids. V was trimmed by 2 bases and J by 5 bases, leaving 6 bases between them. CDR3 loop: CSARRDTEAFF. In nucleotides, the CDR3 is TGCAGTGCTAGAAGGGATACTGAAGCTTTCTTT.

This clonotype came up many times. The rearrangement uses TRBV29-1 and TRBJ2-3; D remains unclear. Looked up from germline, CDR1 is SQVTM and CDR2 is ANQGSEA. This CDR3 contains 12 residues. Trimming took 3 bases from V and 3 from J, leaving 7 bases between them. The CDR3 loop reads CSVDAHTDTQYF. CDR3 DNA: TGCAGCGTTGATGCACATACAGATACGCAGTATTTT.

The rearrangement links TRBV9 to TRBJ2-1; 13 positions match TRBD2. Trimming removed 1 base from V and 10 bases from J; junction bases left unmatched: 5. Germline-derived CDR1 and CDR2 are SGDLS and YYNGEE. This CDR3 contains 15 residues. The CDR3 here is CASSVQTSGREEQFF. In nucleotides, the CDR3 is TGTGCCAGCAGCGTACAAACTAGCGGGAGGGAAGAGCAGTTCTTC.

This clonotype was recorded many times. The chain combines TRBV7-2 with TRBJ2-5; D call uncertain. V lost 5 bases and J 4 bases, leaving 8 bases between the germline ends. The CDR3 length is 12 residues. Germline-derived CDR1 and CDR2 are SGHTA and FQGNSA. CDR3 region: CASSALRETQYF. CDR3 DNA: TGTGCCAGCAGCGCCCTCAGAGAGACCCAGTACTTC.